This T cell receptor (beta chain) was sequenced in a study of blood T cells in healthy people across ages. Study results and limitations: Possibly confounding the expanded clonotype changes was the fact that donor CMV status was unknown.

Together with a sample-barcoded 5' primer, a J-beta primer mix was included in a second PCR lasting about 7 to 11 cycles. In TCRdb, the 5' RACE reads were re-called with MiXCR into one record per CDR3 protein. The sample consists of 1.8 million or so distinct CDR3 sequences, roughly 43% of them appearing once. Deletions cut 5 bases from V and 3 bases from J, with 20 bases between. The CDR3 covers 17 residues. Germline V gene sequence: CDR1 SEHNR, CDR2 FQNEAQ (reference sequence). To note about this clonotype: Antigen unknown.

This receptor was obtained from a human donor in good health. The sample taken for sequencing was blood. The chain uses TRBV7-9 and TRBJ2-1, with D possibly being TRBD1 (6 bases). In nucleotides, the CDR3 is TGTGCCAGCAGCCCCATGGGGGCCTCAACAGACTACAATGAGCAGTTCTTC. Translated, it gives CASSPMGASTDYNEQFF.